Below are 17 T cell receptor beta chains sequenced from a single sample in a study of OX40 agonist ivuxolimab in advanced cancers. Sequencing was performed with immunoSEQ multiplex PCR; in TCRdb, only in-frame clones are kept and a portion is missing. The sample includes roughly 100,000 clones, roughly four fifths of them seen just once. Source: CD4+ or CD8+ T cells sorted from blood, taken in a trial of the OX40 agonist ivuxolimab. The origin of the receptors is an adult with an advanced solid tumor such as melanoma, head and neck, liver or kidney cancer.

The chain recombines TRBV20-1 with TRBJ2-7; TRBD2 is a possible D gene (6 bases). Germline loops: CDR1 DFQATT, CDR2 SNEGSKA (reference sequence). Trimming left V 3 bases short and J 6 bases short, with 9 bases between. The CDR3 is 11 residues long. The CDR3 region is CSARTSFEQYF. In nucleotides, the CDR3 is TGCAGTGCTAGGACTAGTTTCGAGCAGTACTTC.

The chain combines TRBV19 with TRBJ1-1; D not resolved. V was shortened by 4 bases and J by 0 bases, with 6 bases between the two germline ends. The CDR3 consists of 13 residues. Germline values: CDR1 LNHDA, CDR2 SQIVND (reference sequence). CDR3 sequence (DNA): TGTGCCAGTAGTACGGCTATGAACACTGAAGCTTTCTTT. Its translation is CASSTAMNTEAFF.

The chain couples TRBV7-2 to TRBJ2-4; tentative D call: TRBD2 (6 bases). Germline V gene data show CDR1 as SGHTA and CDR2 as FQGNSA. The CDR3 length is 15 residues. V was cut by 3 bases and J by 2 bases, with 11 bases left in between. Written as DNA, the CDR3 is TGTGCCAGCAGCTTTAGCGGACAAACCAAAAACATTCAGTACTTC. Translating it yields CASSFSGQTKNIQYF.

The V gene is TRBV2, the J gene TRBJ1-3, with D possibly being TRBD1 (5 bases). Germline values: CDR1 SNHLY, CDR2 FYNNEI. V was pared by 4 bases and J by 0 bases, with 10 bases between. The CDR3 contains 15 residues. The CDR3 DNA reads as TGTGCCAGCAGTGGACAGCCAAGCTCTGGAAACACCATATATTTT. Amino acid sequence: CASSGQPSSGNTIYF.

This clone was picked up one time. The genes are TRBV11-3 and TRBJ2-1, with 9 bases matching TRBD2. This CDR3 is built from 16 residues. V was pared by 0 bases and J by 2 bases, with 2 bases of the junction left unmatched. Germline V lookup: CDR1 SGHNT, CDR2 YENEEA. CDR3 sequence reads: CASSLEGGGAYNEQFF. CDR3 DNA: TGTGCCAGCAGCTTAGAAGGCGGGGGGGCCTACAATGAGCAGTTCTTC.

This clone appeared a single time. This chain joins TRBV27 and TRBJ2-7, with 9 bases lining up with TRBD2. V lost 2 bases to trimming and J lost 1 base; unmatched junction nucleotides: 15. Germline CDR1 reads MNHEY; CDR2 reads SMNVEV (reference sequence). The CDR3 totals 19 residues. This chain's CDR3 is CASSLTVRLAGLRSYEQYF. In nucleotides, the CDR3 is TGTGCCAGCAGTTTAACTGTCAGGCTAGCGGGATTAAGGTCCTACGAGCAGTACTTC.

The CDR3: CASSVGGAGKNEQYF. In DNA, the CDR3 is TGTGCCAGCAGTGTGGGGGGGGCAGGGAAAAACGAGCAGTACTTC. The V call is TRBV6-1, the J call TRBJ2-7, with D perhaps matching TRBD2 (7 bases). Germline assignment: CDR1 MNHNS and CDR2 SASEGT. Trimming stripped 4 bases from V and 5 bases from J, with 18 bases between. The CDR3 is made up of 15 amino acids.

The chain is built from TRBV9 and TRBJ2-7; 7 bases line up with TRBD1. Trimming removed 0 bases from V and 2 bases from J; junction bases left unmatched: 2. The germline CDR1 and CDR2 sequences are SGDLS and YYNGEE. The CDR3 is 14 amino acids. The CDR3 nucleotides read TGTGCCAGCAGCGTAGGGGACAGCACCTACGAGCAGTACTTC. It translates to CASSVGDSTYEQYF.

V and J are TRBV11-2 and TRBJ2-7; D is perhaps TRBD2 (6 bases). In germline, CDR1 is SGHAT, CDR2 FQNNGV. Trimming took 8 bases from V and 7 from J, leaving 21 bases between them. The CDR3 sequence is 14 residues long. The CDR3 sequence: CASSPGSPLGEQYF. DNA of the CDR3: TGTGCCAGCTCCCCCGGGAGCCCGCTCGGGGAGCAGTACTTC. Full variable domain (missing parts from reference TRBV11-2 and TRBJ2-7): EAGVAQSPRYKIIEKRQSVAFWCNPISGHATLYWYQQILGQGPKLLIQFQNNGVVDDSQLPKDRFSAERLKGVDSTLKIQPAKLEDSAVYLCASSPGSPLGEQYFGPGTRLTVT.

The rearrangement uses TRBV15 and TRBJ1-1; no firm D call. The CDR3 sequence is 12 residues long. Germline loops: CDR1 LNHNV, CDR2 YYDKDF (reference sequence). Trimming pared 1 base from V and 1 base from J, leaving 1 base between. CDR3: CATSRGNTEAFF. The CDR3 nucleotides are TGTGCCACCAGCAGAGGGAACACTGAAGCTTTCTTT.

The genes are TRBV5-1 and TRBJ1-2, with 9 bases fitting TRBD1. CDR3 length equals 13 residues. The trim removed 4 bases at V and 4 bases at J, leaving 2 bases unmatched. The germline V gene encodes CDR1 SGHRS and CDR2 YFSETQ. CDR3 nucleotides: TGCGCCAGCAGCCAACAGGGGGCCTATGGCTACACCTTC. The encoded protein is CASSQQGAYGYTF. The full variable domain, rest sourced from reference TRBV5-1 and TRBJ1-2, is KAGVTQTPRYLIKTRGQQVTLSCSPISGHRSVSWYQQTPGQGLQFLFEYFSETQRNKGNFPGRFSGRQFSNSRSEMNVSTLELGDSALYLCASSQQGAYGYTFGSGTRLTVV.

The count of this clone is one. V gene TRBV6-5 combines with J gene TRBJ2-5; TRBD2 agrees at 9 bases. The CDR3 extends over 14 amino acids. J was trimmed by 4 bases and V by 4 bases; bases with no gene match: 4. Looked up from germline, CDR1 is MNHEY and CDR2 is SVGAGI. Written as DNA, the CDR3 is TGTGCCAGCAGTTCTCTAGCGGGAATAGAGACCCAGTACTTC. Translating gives CASSSLAGIETQYF.

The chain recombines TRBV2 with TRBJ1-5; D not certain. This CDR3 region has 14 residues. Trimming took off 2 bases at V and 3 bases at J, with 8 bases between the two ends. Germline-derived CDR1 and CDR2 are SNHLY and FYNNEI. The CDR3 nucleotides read TGTGCCAGCAGTGAATATCAGGACAATCAGCCCCAGCATTTT. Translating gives CASSEYQDNQPQHF. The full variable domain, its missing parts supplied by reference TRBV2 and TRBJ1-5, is EPEVTQTPSHQVTQMGQEVILRCVPISNHLYFYWYRQILGQKVEFLVSFYNNEISEKSEIFDDQFSVERPDGSNFTLKIRSTKLEDSAMYFCASSEYQDNQPQHFGDGTRLSIL.

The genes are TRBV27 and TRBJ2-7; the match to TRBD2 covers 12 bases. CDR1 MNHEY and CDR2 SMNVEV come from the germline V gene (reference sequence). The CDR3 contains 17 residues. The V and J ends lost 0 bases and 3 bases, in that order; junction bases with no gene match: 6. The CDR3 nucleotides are TGTGCCAGCAGTTTATCCCCGGGACTAGCGGGTTTCTACGAGCAGTACTTC. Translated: CASSLSPGLAGFYEQYF.

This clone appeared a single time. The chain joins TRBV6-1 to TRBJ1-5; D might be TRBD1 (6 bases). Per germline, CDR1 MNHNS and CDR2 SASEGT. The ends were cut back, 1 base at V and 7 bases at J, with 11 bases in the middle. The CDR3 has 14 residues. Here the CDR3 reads CASSEVQGDQPQHF. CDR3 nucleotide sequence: TGTGCCAGCAGTGAAGTACAGGGAGACCAGCCCCAGCATTTT.

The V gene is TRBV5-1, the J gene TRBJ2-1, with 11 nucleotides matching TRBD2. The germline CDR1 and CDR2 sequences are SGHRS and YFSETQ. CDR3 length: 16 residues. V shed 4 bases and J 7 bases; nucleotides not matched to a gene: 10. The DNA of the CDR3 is TGCGCCAGCAGCATGGGGGGACTAGCGGTTTATAATGAGCAGTTCTTC. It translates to CASSMGGLAVYNEQFF. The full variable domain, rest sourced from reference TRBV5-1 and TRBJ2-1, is KAGVTQTPRYLIKTRGQQVTLSCSPISGHRSVSWYQQTPGQGLQFLFEYFSETQRNKGNFPGRFSGRQFSNSRSEMNVSTLELGDSALYLCASSMGGLAVYNEQFFGPGTRLTVL.

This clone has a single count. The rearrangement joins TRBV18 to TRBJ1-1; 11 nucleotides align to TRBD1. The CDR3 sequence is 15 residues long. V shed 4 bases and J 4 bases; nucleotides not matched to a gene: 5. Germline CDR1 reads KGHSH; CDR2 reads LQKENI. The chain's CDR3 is CASSLSGTGGTEAFF. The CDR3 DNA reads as TGTGCCAGCTCACTTTCCGGGACAGGGGGCACTGAAGCTTTCTTT.